The clone carrying this TCR beta chain was picked up a small number of times. The second PCR ran about 6 to 12 cycles with a sample-barcoded 5' primer and J-beta primers. Each CDR3 protein gets one entry after TCRdb re-called the 5' RACE reads with MiXCR. The sample holds around 940,000 distinct CDR3 sequences, roughly 51% seen once. This CDR3 has 16 residues. The germline V gene encodes CDR1 MNHEY and CDR2 SVGAGI. Trimming left V 6 bases short and J 4 bases short, with 22 bases between. This entry is derived from a study of blood T cells in healthy people across ages. The V and J genes are TRBV6-5 and TRBJ2-7, with TRBD1 as a possible D gene (5 bases). Input material: blood. This TCR derives from a woman between 55 and 75 years old in good health. The CDR3 is CASRDRPTAGWYEQYF. As DNA, the CDR3 is TGTGCCAGCAGAGACAGACCAACCGCCGGTTGGTACGAGCAGTACTTC.